These 22 T cell receptor beta chains were all obtained from the same sample, sequenced in a study of T cell responses to AZD1222 COVID-19 vaccine. Sequencing used immunoSEQ multiplex PCR; TCRdb keeps in-frame clones, though not all of them. In the table there are about 93,000 clones, around 86% of which are singletons. The source was peripheral blood, collected on day 0 of AZD1222 vaccination. The receptor set was obtained from an adult in good health.

This chain joins TRBV19 and TRBJ2-1; unclear D gene. The ends were cut back, 6 bases at V and 5 bases at J, with 11 bases in the middle. The germline gives CDR1 LNHDA, CDR2 SQIVND (reference sequence). CDR3 length equals 13 residues. CDR3 loop: CASRVHGDNEQFF. Written as DNA, the CDR3 is TGTGCCAGTAGGGTACACGGAGACAATGAGCAGTTCTTC.

The chain has TRBV29-1 and TRBJ1-2; 8 bases match TRBD1. The trim removed 1 base at V and 8 bases at J, leaving 9 bases unmatched. Germline V CDR1 and CDR2: SQVTM, ANQGSEA. The CDR3 is 14 residues long. CDR3 nucleotides: TGCAGCGTTGAAGCAGGGGGCGCTACCGGCGGCTACACCTTC. It is translated as CSVEAGGATGGYTF.

J is TRBJ1-2 and V is TRBV30, with D uncertain. Germline V lookup: CDR1 GTSNPN, CDR2 SVGIG (reference sequence). Trimming shortened V by 4 bases and J by 5 bases, and 11 bases separated the two germline ends. The CDR3 covers 12 residues. CDR3 DNA sequence: TGTGCCTGGACGCAGTCGGGTTATGGCTACACCTTC. Amino acid sequence: CAWTQSGYGYTF. Drawing the rest from reference TRBV30 and TRBJ1-2, the complete variable domain is SQTIHQWPATLVQPVGSPLSLECTVEGTSNPNLYWYRQAAGRGLQLLFYSVGIGQISSEVPQNLSASRPQDRQFILSSKKLLLSDSGFYLCAWTQSGYGYTFGSGTRLTVV.

The rearrangement links TRBV15 to TRBJ2-6; 11 bases agree with TRBD1. The CDR3 sequence is 17 residues long. Germline V gives CDR1 LNHNV, CDR2 YYDKDF (reference sequence). V shed 4 bases, J shed 4 bases, and the junction held 6 bases outside the gene matches. CDR3: CATSTGQGAWGANVLTF. CDR3 bases: TGTGCCACCAGCACCGGACAGGGGGCGTGGGGGGCCAACGTCCTGACTTTC. The full variable domain, with the rest looked up from reference TRBV15 and TRBJ2-6, is DAMVIQNPRYQVTQFGKPVTLSCSQTLNHNVMYWYQQKSSQAPKLLFHYYDKDFNNEADTPDNFQSRRPNTSFCFLDIRSPGLGDTAMYLCATSTGQGAWGANVLTFGAGSRLTVL.

The chain employs TRBV6-1 and TRBJ1-2; no reliable D call. Germline CDR1 reads MNHNS; CDR2 reads SASEGT. V was shortened by 0 bases and J by 0 bases, with 8 bases between the two germline ends. The CDR3 is 15 amino acids. The CDR3 DNA follows: TGTGCCAGCAGTGAAGCGGCACGGACTAACTATGGCTACACCTTC. As protein: CASSEAARTNYGYTF.

Comments on this clone: At the DNA level, this CDR3 is encoded by other sequences in the same sample as well. V usage is TRBV5-1 and J usage is TRBJ2-5, with no clear D. The CDR3 has 13 amino acids. Trimming removed 0 bases at V and 2 bases at J, with 5 bases between. CDR1 is SGHRS and CDR2 is YFSETQ in the germline V gene. Here the CDR3 DNA reads TGCGCCAGCAGCTTGGCCCCACAAGAGACCCAGTACTTC. Translated: CASSLAPQETQYF.

The rearrangement uses TRBV6-5 and TRBJ2-3; D possibly matches TRBD1 or TRBD2 (6 bases each). Germline V CDR1 and CDR2: MNHEY, SVGAGI. CDR3 length: 13 residues. Trimming left V 6 bases short and J 6 bases short, with 13 bases between. CDR3 region: CASSYEGGDTQYF. CDR3 DNA: TGTGCCAGCAGCTACGAAGGGGGGGATACGCAGTATTTT.

The chain couples TRBV18 to TRBJ2-1; TRBD1 matches at 9 bases. CDR1 KGHSH and CDR2 LQKENI come from the germline V gene. The trim removed 2 bases at V and 5 bases at J, leaving 13 bases unmatched. There are 18 residues in the CDR3. The CDR3 DNA sequence: TGTGCCAGCTCACCAAGGGACAGGGCCATCAAAGGGCACAATGAGCAGTTCTTC. Its protein is CASSPRDRAIKGHNEQFF.

The chain employs TRBV7-2 and TRBJ2-7; possible D gene TRBD1, 5 bases. V was clipped by 1 base and J by 0 bases, with 19 bases between them. The CDR3 loop spans 18 amino acids. Germline assignment: CDR1 SGHTA and CDR2 FQGNSA. The CDR3 DNA sequence: TGTGCCAGCAGCTTAGGTCTTTTTAGGACAACGAGCTCCTACGAGCAGTACTTC. Its translation is CASSLGLFRTTSSYEQYF.

The rearrangement joins TRBV7-2 to TRBJ2-7, with D possibly matching TRBD2 (6 bases). Per the germline V gene, CDR1 is SGHTA and CDR2 is FQGNSA. This CDR3 is 15 amino acids long. Trimming pared 0 bases from V and 0 bases from J, leaving 9 bases between. DNA for the CDR3: TGTGCCAGCAGCTTAGCGCCTAGCGCCTCCTACGAGCAGTACTTC. This translates into CASSLAPSASYEQYF. The whole variable domain, filled in from reference TRBV7-2 and TRBJ2-7, reads GAGVSQSPSNKVTEKGKDVELRCDPISGHTALYWYRQSLGQGLEFLIYFQGNSAPDKSGLPSDRFSAERTGGSVSTLTIQRTQQEDSAVYLCASSLAPSASYEQYFGPGTRLTVT.

In regard to this clone: The junction and the germline gene differ at one end; a read error may be behind it. The chain uses TRBV7-2 and TRBJ2-3; D gene uncertain. The V gene's germline CDR1 is SGHTA and CDR2 FQGNSA. The CDR3 has 11 amino acids. CDR3 amino acids: CASRLGDTQYF. CDR3 DNA: TGTGCCAGCAGATTAGGAGATACGCAGTATTTT.

The V call is TRBV6-1, the J call TRBJ1-2; D not certain. V gave up 2 bases and J gave up 4 bases, with 20 bases separating them. The CDR3 has 17 amino acids. CDR1 MNHNS and CDR2 SASEGT come from the germline V gene. CDR3: CASSESRGPGGIYGYTF. Written as DNA, the CDR3 is TGTGCCAGCAGTGAAAGTAGAGGGCCGGGAGGGATCTATGGCTACACCTTC.

This chain connects TRBV3-1 (or the pseudogene TRBV3-2) to TRBJ1-3, with D maybe TRBD1 (5 bases). The germline CDR1 and CDR2 sequences are LGHDT and YNNKEL (reference sequence). V was clipped by 6 bases and J by 5 bases, with 14 bases between them. This CDR3 has 14 residues. Here the CDR3 DNA reads TGTGCCAGCAGTCCCCGGGACGGACGAAACACCATATATTTT. Its protein product is CASSPRDGRNTIYF.

The chain has TRBV12-5 and TRBJ1-5; 8 bases fit TRBD1. Germline V lookup: CDR1 LGHNT, CDR2 FRNRAP. This CDR3 region has 15 residues. The V segment lost 2 bases and the J segment 8 bases; nucleotides outside the gene matches: 8. CDR3 region: CASGLTPGGFKPQHF. The DNA of the CDR3 is TGTGCTAGTGGTTTGACCCCAGGGGGCTTCAAGCCCCAGCATTTT.

V gene TRBV5-5 combines with J gene TRBJ1-4; TRBD1 might be the D (5 bases). Trimming removed 5 bases at V and 2 bases at J, with 10 bases between. Germline V gene lookup returns CDR1 SGHKS and CDR2 YYEKEE (reference sequence). CDR3 length: 14 residues. The CDR3 DNA follows: TGTGCCAGCAGTCCTCAGGGTACTAATGAAAAACTGTTTTTT. As protein: CASSPQGTNEKLFF.

A single count supports this clone. The rearrangement links TRBV5-4 to TRBJ1-2; D is uncertain. The CDR3 length is 14 residues. Germline CDR1 and CDR2: SGHNT and YYREEE (reference sequence). Trimming removed 4 bases from V and 4 bases from J, with 14 bases in between. CDR3 DNA: TGTGCCAGCAGCGCCGCCTCGGACCCCTATGGCTACACCTTC. It codes for CASSAASDPYGYTF. The full variable domain, completed using reference TRBV5-4 and TRBJ1-2, is ETGVTQSPTHLIKTRGQQVTLRCSSQSGHNTVSWYQQALGQGPQFIFQYYREEENGRGNFPPRFSGLQFPNYSSELNVNALELDDSALYLCASSAASDPYGYTFGSGTRLTVV.

In nucleotides, the CDR3 is TGTGCCAGCAGGATTGACATCTCTTCACCCCTCCACTTT. Translation gives CASRIDISSPLHF. The V and J genes are TRBV12-3 or TRBV12-4 and TRBJ1-6; D unclear. The V and J ends lost 6 bases and 9 bases respectively, with 12 bases between them. The CDR3 is made up of 13 amino acids.

The V gene is TRBV5-1, the J gene TRBJ1-4, with D unclear. CDR3 length: 14 residues. V dropped 0 bases and J dropped 4 bases, with 7 bases sitting between them. The germline gives CDR1 SGHRS, CDR2 YFSETQ. The CDR3 nucleotides read TGCGCCAGCAGCTTGGTTTCGGGTAATGAAAAACTGTTTTTT. This gives the protein CASSLVSGNEKLFF. The complete variable domain, with remaining parts taken from reference TRBV5-1 and TRBJ1-4, reads KAGVTQTPRYLIKTRGQQVTLSCSPISGHRSVSWYQQTPGQGLQFLFEYFSETQRNKGNFPGRFSGRQFSNSRSEMNVSTLELGDSALYLCASSLVSGNEKLFFGSGTQLSVL.

The sample holds one count of this clone. V usage is TRBV28 and J usage is TRBJ2-5, with a possible D match to TRBD2 (5 bases). Trimming left V 10 bases short and J 1 base short, with 13 bases between. CDR1 MDHEN and CDR2 SYDVKM come from the germline V gene. The CDR3 contains 13 residues. The DNA for the CDR3 is TGTGCCACGAGAGACTACCCCCAAGAGACCCAGTACTTC. Translating it yields CATRDYPQETQYF.

This chain joins TRBV10-1 and TRBJ2-5; a weak D match, TRBD2 (6 bases). The V end was cut by 4 bases, the J end by 3 bases, with 12 bases between. The CDR3 has 14 residues. Germline-derived CDR1 and CDR2 are WNHNN and SYGVQD (reference sequence). CDR3 sequence: CASSGLGREETQYF. The DNA for the CDR3 is TGCGCCAGCAGTGGACTAGGTCGGGAAGAGACCCAGTACTTC.

The chain uses TRBV19 and TRBJ2-4, with D unclear. The CDR3 runs to 14 residues. Trimming removed 3 bases at V and 1 base at J, with 7 bases between. Germline-derived CDR1 and CDR2 are LNHDA and SQIVND (reference sequence). The CDR3 here is CASSIARAKNIQYF. The DNA for the CDR3 is TGTGCCAGTAGTATTGCCCGGGCCAAAAACATTCAGTACTTC.

This clone was recorded only once. The chain employs TRBV6-1 and TRBJ1-5, with D unclear. Germline V lookup: CDR1 MNHNS, CDR2 SASEGT. V lost 2 bases and J lost 0, with 8 bases in between. This CDR3 has 15 amino acids. CDR3 bases: TGTGCCAGCAGTGAAATTGGGGTTAGCAATCAGCCCCAGCATTTT. As protein: CASSEIGVSNQPQHF.